The 23 T cell receptor beta chains given below trace back to one sample, sequenced in a study of blood T cell repertoires in COVID-19. Generated by immunoSEQ multiplex PCR, the TCRdb table keeps only in-frame clones and is missing some. The sample contains approximately 170,000 clones, about 92% of which appear only once. The sequencing sample was made of peripheral blood. Source of these receptors: a woman in her fifties or sixties with COVID-19, enrolled during active disease.

The chain links TRBV10-3 to TRBJ1-4; D not certain. This CDR3 comprises 12 residues. CDR1 ENHRY and CDR2 SYGVKD come from the germline V gene. V shed 3 bases and J shed 5 bases, with 4 bases lying between them. The CDR3 loop is CAISERNEKLFF. As DNA, the CDR3 is TGTGCCATCAGTGAACGGAATGAAAAACTGTTTTTT.

The chain is built from TRBV29-1 and TRBJ1-1; D perhaps matches TRBD1 (6 bases). V was pared by 6 bases and J by 3 bases, with 17 bases between. CDR1 is SQVTM and CDR2 is ANQGSEA in the germline V gene. The CDR3 length is 14 residues. The DNA for the CDR3 is TGCAGCGTCCTCCGGGACACCTTTGACACTGAAGCTTTCTTT. It translates to CSVLRDTFDTEAFF.

The chain combines TRBV30 with TRBJ1-1, with TRBD1 matching 7 bases. V shed 2 bases and J 1 base; nucleotides not matched to a gene: 10. CDR3 length: 16 residues. Germline CDR1 and CDR2: GTSNPN and SVGIG (reference sequence). CDR3 amino acids: CAWSPPWGQSNTEAFF. CDR3 in DNA: TGTGCCTGGAGTCCTCCCTGGGGACAGTCGAACACTGAAGCTTTCTTT.

The CDR3, as DNA: TGTGCCAGCAGCAAAGGGTTATGGGACACAGAGATACACGGAACTACCTCCGAGCAGTACTTC. It is translated as CASSKGLWDTEIHGTTSEQYF. The chain combines TRBV21-1 with TRBJ2-7; TRBD1, the table's D call, was not compared with the DNA. TRBV21-1 is a pseudogene. This CDR3 has 21 amino acids.

This clone was counted once. The genes are TRBV7-2 and TRBJ1-1; 10 bases fit TRBD1. This CDR3 is built from 18 residues. With 5 bases clipped from V and 3 bases from J, the junction kept 15 bases outside the gene matches. Germline lookup yields CDR1 SGHTA and CDR2 FQGNSA. The CDR3 sequence: CASSLGPAGQGHDTEAFF. The CDR3 DNA is TGTGCCAGCAGCCTCGGACCAGCGGGACAGGGGCATGACACTGAAGCTTTCTTT.

V gene TRBV6-5 combines with J gene TRBJ1-1, with D possibly being TRBD1 (5 bases). The V gene's germline CDR1 is MNHEY and CDR2 SVGAGI. The CDR3 is made up of 13 amino acids. The V and J ends lost 7 bases and 8 bases respectively, with 17 bases between them. The CDR3 DNA sequence: TGTGCCAGCACAAGGGGTGGCGGATTAGAAGCTTTCTTT. This encodes CASTRGGGLEAFF.

This rearrangement joins TRBV7-8 to TRBJ1-1, with D uncertain. Germline CDR1 is SGHVS and CDR2 is FQNEAQ. V lost 1 base, J lost 5 bases, and 14 bases lay in between. The length of the CDR3 is 15 residues. The CDR3 sequence is CASSLDSGRGTEAFF. In nucleotides, the CDR3 is TGTGCCAGCAGCTTAGACTCCGGGCGGGGAACTGAAGCTTTCTTT.

The chain joins TRBV10-3 to TRBJ1-2, with D unclear. From germline, CDR1 is ENHRY and CDR2 SYGVKD. V shed 2 bases and J shed 4 bases, with 5 bases lying between them. This CDR3 spans 12 amino acids. The CDR3 region has the DNA TGTGCCATCAGTGAGAACGGCTATGGCTACACCTTC. Amino acid sequence: CAISENGYGYTF.

This chain uses TRBV18 with TRBJ1-5, with a tentative D call TRBD1 (6 bases). The CDR3 sequence is 14 residues long. Germline loops: CDR1 KGHSH, CDR2 LQKENI. The V gene lost 6 bases and the J gene lost 4 bases, with 13 bases spanning the gap. The CDR3 here is CASSSGTKNQPQHF. CDR3 coding DNA: TGTGCCAGCTCCTCCGGGACAAAGAATCAGCCCCAGCATTTT.

The V and J genes are TRBV18 and TRBJ1-2, with TRBD1 identical over 7 bases. Germline lookup yields CDR1 KGHSH and CDR2 LQKENI. The CDR3 runs to 17 residues. V shed 1 base, J shed 4 bases, and the junction held 12 bases outside the gene matches. CDR3 DNA sequence: TGTGCCAGCTCACCACAAGTTGAGGGGGCGGGCAGCTATGGCTACACCTTC. It is translated as CASSPQVEGAGSYGYTF.

This clone is a singleton in its sample. The rearrangement links TRBV7-8 to TRBJ1-1; tentatively, D is TRBD1 (5 bases). V was trimmed by 2 bases and J by 1 base, leaving 11 bases between them. CDR3 length: 15 amino acids. From germline, CDR1 is SGHVS and CDR2 FQNEAQ. The CDR3 protein is CASSLQGGWNTEAFF. The CDR3 DNA reads TGTGCCAGCAGCTTACAGGGAGGATGGAACACTGAAGCTTTCTTT. Variable domain in full (rest from reference TRBV7-8 and TRBJ1-1): GAGVSQSPRYKVAKRGQDVALRCDPISGHVSLFWYQQALGQGPEFLTYFQNEAQLDKSGLPSDRFFAERPEGSVSTLKIQRTQQEDSAVYLCASSLQGGWNTEAFFGQGTRLTVV.

The V and J genes are TRBV19 and TRBJ2-1, with TRBD2 as a possible D gene (6 bases). V was cut by 4 bases and J by 0 bases, with 10 bases left in between. CDR1 and CDR2 from the germline V gene are LNHDA and SQIVND (reference sequence). There are 15 residues in the CDR3. Here the CDR3 reads CASSTGLASYNEQFF. In DNA form, the CDR3 reads TGTGCCAGTAGTACGGGACTCGCCTCCTACAATGAGCAGTTCTTC.

The rearrangement uses TRBV6-2 or TRBV6-3 and TRBJ1-1; 7 nucleotides line up with TRBD1. This CDR3 comprises 14 residues. The trim removed 6 bases at V and 0 bases at J, leaving 4 bases unmatched. CDR1 and CDR2 (germline): MNHEY, SVGEGT. The DNA for the CDR3 is TGTGCCAGCAGACCTCAGGGGGTGAACACTGAAGCTTTCTTT. Residues: CASRPQGVNTEAFF.

J is TRBJ1-2 and V is TRBV4-2, with TRBD1 matching over 9 bases. CDR1 LGHNA and CDR2 YNFKEQ come from the germline V gene. The ends lost 3 bases at V and 4 bases at J; junction bases unmatched: 15. The CDR3 contains 18 residues. CDR3 DNA: TGTGCCAGCAGCCATAATTTTCCTAGGGACAGGGATCTCTATGGCTACACCTTC. Amino acids: CASSHNFPRDRDLYGYTF.

This clone was picked up one time. This chain's CDR3 is CASSFQFSGGDNSKQYF. CDR3 DNA sequence: TGTGCCAGCAGCTTCCAATTTAGCGGGGGGGATAATTCGAAGCAGTACTTC. V and J are TRBV7-2 and TRBJ2-7, with 11 bases identical to TRBD2. V gave up 3 bases and J gave up 8 bases; unmatched junction bases: 15. CDR1 is SGHTA, CDR2 FQGNSA, per germline. The CDR3 has 17 amino acids.

The genes are TRBV13 and TRBJ2-3; D is unresolved. This CDR3 has 13 residues. Trimming took off 8 bases at V and 1 base at J, with 10 bases between the two ends. Germline CDR1 and CDR2: PRHDT and FYEKMQ (reference sequence). The CDR3 loop reads CASQQSGTDTQYF. The CDR3 nucleotides are TGTGCCAGCCAGCAGAGCGGCACAGATACGCAGTATTTT.

V is TRBV5-6 and J is TRBJ2-3; perhaps TRBD1 as D (5 bases). CDR1 is SGHDT and CDR2 is YYEEEE in the germline V gene. Trimming cost V 3 bases and J 1 base, with 9 bases left between them. The CDR3 runs 14 residues. CDR3 DNA: TGTGCCAGCAGCTCAGGGTTAGGCACAGATACGCAGTATTTT. Protein: CASSSGLGTDTQYF.

This clone appeared once. V usage is TRBV5-1 and J usage is TRBJ1-1, with D possibly being TRBD1 (6 bases). Germline V gene lookup returns CDR1 SGHRS and CDR2 YFSETQ. V dropped 0 bases and J dropped 5 bases, with 11 bases sitting between them. The CDR3 extends over 14 amino acids. The CDR3 bases are TGCGCCAGCAGCTTGGACAGGGCTCCAACTGAAGCTTTCTTT. Translated: CASSLDRAPTEAFF. The full variable domain, in which reference TRBV5-1 and TRBJ1-1 provide the parts outside the CDR3, is KAGVTQTPRYLIKTRGQQVTLSCSPISGHRSVSWYQQTPGQGLQFLFEYFSETQRNKGNFPGRFSGRQFSNSRSEMNVSTLELGDSALYLCASSLDRAPTEAFFGQGTRLTVV.

The rearrangement links TRBV19 to TRBJ1-4, with 7 bases identical to TRBD1. Looked up from germline, CDR1 is LNHDA and CDR2 is SQIVND (reference sequence). With 6 bases clipped from V and 9 bases from J, the junction kept 4 bases outside the gene matches. The length of the CDR3 is 12 residues. CDR3 region: CASSETGKKLFF. CDR3 nucleotides: TGTGCCAGTAGCGAGACAGGGAAAAAACTGTTTTTT. Using reference TRBV19 and TRBJ1-4 for the parts outside the CDR3, the full variable domain is DGGITQSPKYLFRKEGQNVTLSCEQNLNHDAMYWYRQDPGQGLRLIYYSQIVNDFQKGDIAEGYSVSREKKESFPLTVTSAQKNPTAFYLCASSETGKKLFFGSGTQLSVL.

This chain connects TRBV7-2 to TRBJ2-2; D gene ambiguous. V was shortened by 4 bases and J by 4 bases, with 7 bases between the two germline ends. The CDR3 is 13 residues long. CDR1 and CDR2 from the germline V gene are SGHTA and FQGNSA. In DNA, the CDR3 is TGTGCCAGCAGCTCCGTTCGCACCGGGGAGCTGTTTTTT. Amino acid sequence: CASSSVRTGELFF.

The chain uses TRBV2 and TRBJ2-5, with 7 bases that match TRBD2. V was clipped by 8 bases and J by 4 bases; unmatched bases: 10. Germline V gene data show CDR1 as SNHLY and CDR2 as FYNNEI. This CDR3 contains 14 residues. The chain's CDR3 is CASSLGGGRETQYF. In DNA form, the CDR3 reads TGTGCCAGCTCCCTGGGGGGGGGAAGAGAGACCCAGTACTTC.

The CDR3 sequence: CASSSRDTAPGELFF. In DNA, the CDR3 is TGTGCCAGCAGCAGCCGGGACACCGCCCCCGGGGAGCTGTTTTTT. The genes are TRBV7-9 and TRBJ2-2; possible D gene TRBD1, 6 bases. This CDR3 is 15 amino acids long. V lost 5 bases and J lost 6, with 16 bases in between. The germline V gene encodes CDR1 SEHNR and CDR2 FQNEAQ (reference sequence).

Note on this clone: Other DNA variants within this sample encode the same CDR3. The V and J genes are TRBV2 and TRBJ1-2, with 9 bases aligning to TRBD1. The CDR3 consists of 12 residues. Germline V gene sequence: CDR1 SNHLY, CDR2 FYNNEI. The V gene end was trimmed by 8 bases and the J gene end by 4 bases; junction bases not matched to a gene: 2. The CDR3 nucleotides read TGTGCCAGCTCGGACAGGGGCTATGGCTACACCTTC. Translated, it gives CASSDRGYGYTF.